Only a few counts were recorded for the clone carrying this T cell receptor (beta chain). Some clones are missing from TCRdb's copy, which holds only in-frame ones; the method was immunoSEQ multiplex PCR. Counted here are about 270,000 clones, less than 90% occurring once; the ten biggest clones make up about 12%. The source of the sample is a study of blood T cell repertoires in COVID-19. The overall study: Samples representing acute and convalescent COVID-19 were sourced from the United States, Italy and Spain.

The ends were cut back, 0 bases at V and 5 bases at J, with 7 bases in the middle. The CDR3 has 13 residues. Germline V gene lookup returns CDR1 LNHNV and CDR2 YYDKDF (reference sequence). Sequenced: peripheral blood. The genes are TRBV15 and TRBJ1-2; D not resolved. This TCR was recovered from a woman in her 30s with COVID-19, enrolled during active disease. DNA for the CDR3: TGTGCCACCAGCAGAGATCAGGTATATGGCTACACCTTC. This gives the protein CATSRDQVYGYTF. Variable domain in full (rest from reference TRBV15 and TRBJ1-2): DAMVIQNPRYQVTQFGKPVTLSCSQTLNHNVMYWYQQKSSQAPKLLFHYYDKDFNNEADTPDNFQSRRPNTSFCFLDIRSPGLGDTAMYLCATSRDQVYGYTFGSGTRLTVV.